This entry lists 23 T cell receptor beta chains sequenced from one sample in a study of blood T cell repertoires in COVID-19. Method: immunoSEQ multiplex PCR; TCRdb's copy keeps in-frame clones and lacks some. The sample lists tens of thousands of clones, approximately 78% occurring once. The sample consisted of peripheral blood. These receptors all stem from an elderly woman with acute or convalescent COVID-19.

This clone was recorded once. The chain couples TRBV5-1 to TRBJ1-2; D is undetermined. Trimming cost V 5 bases and J 8 bases, with 25 bases left between them. This CDR3 is 16 amino acids long. Germline assignment: CDR1 SGHRS and CDR2 YFSETQ. CDR3: CASSFDQAAGFGGYTF. In DNA form, the CDR3 reads TGCGCCAGCAGTTTCGATCAGGCAGCGGGATTTGGAGGCTACACCTTC.

This chain links TRBV20-1 with TRBJ1-2; D ambiguous. This CDR3 spans 12 amino acids. The V end was cut by 3 bases, the J end by 0 bases, with 5 bases between. CDR1 is DFQATT, CDR2 SNEGSKA, per germline (reference sequence). This CDR3 is CSASSANYGYTF. As DNA, the CDR3 is TGCAGTGCTAGTTCAGCTAACTATGGCTACACCTTC.

The V gene is TRBV6-5, the J gene TRBJ2-2, with TRBD2 matching over 10 bases. CDR1 MNHEY and CDR2 SVGAGI come from the germline V gene. Germline trimming cut 6 bases from V and 4 bases from J; bases unmatched to any gene: 2. The CDR3 loop spans 14 amino acids. The CDR3 nucleotides are TGTGCCAGCAGGCTAGCGGGAGTCACCGGGGAGCTGTTTTTT. Translating it yields CASRLAGVTGELFF.

The rearrangement joins TRBV29-1 to TRBJ2-5; tentative D call: TRBD1 (5 bases). CDR3 length: 12 amino acids. Between the trimmed V and J ends, which lost 5 bases and 2 bases, there was a span of 9 bases. Germline-derived CDR1 and CDR2 are SQVTM and ANQGSEA. CDR3 region: CSVFRQQETQYF. The CDR3 DNA sequence: TGCAGCGTTTTTAGACAGCAAGAGACCCAGTACTTC.

V gene TRBV4-1 combines with J gene TRBJ2-3; the match to TRBD2 covers 13 bases. Unmatched junction bases numbered 6, after V lost 0 bases and J lost 6 bases. This CDR3 spans 17 amino acids. The germline CDR1 and CDR2 sequences are MGHRA and YSYEKL. CDR3 bases: TGCGCCAGCAGCCAAGAGACTAGCGGGGGGCGGGCGGATACGCAGTATTTT. Residues: CASSQETSGGRADTQYF.

CDR3 in DNA: TGTGCCAGTCGACGTGCCGGGACAGAGAGATATGGCTACACCTTC. Its translation is CASRRAGTERYGYTF. The V call is TRBV19, the J call TRBJ1-2; 7 positions agree with TRBD1. Trimming at V came to 8 bases and at J to 5 bases, leaving 14 bases not matched to a gene. Germline V gives CDR1 LNHDA, CDR2 SQIVND (reference sequence). The CDR3 contains 15 residues.

The chain combines TRBV6-5 with TRBJ1-5, with D possibly being TRBD1 (5 bases). Germline V CDR1 and CDR2: MNHEY, SVGAGI. This CDR3 has 12 residues. V was clipped by 8 bases and J by 6 bases, with 11 bases between them. The CDR3, as DNA: TGTGCCAGCTCGGACACCGCTCAGCCCCAGCATTTT. Translation: CASSDTAQPQHF.

This clone was observed once. The rearrangement joins TRBV12-3 or TRBV12-4 to TRBJ2-3; 12 positions match TRBD2. This CDR3 spans 13 amino acids. The V segment lost 3 bases and the J segment 15 bases; nucleotides outside the gene matches: 7. The CDR3 nucleotides read TGTGCCAGCAGTTTCGGACTAGCGGGAAGTGGTTATTTT. Amino acid sequence: CASSFGLAGSGYF.

The rearrangement joins TRBV5-6 to TRBJ1-6, with a possible D match to TRBD1 (5 bases). CDR1 is SGHDT, CDR2 YYEEEE, per germline. The CDR3 is 14 amino acids. With 3 bases removed from V and 6 bases from J, the gap between germline ends came to 10 bases. The CDR3, as DNA: TGTGCCAGCAGCTGGGAGGGGTTTAATTCACCCCTCCACTTT. This gives the protein CASSWEGFNSPLHF.

V gene TRBV27 combines with J gene TRBJ2-1, with 10 bases fitting TRBD2. Unmatched junction bases numbered 4, after V lost 4 bases and J lost 4 bases. The CDR3 consists of 15 residues. The germline V gene has CDR1 MNHEY and CDR2 SMNVEV (reference sequence). The CDR3 region has the DNA TGTGCCAGCAGTTCGTCGACTAGCGGGTACAATGAGCAGTTCTTC. Translating it yields CASSSSTSGYNEQFF.

The chain is built from TRBV5-4 and TRBJ2-7; 7 bases line up with TRBD1. Germline-derived CDR1 and CDR2 are SGHNT and YYREEE (reference sequence). This CDR3 has 13 residues. Losses at the gene ends were 4 bases for V and 3 bases for J; bases not matched to a gene: 4. The CDR3: CASSRTGDYEQYF. In DNA, the CDR3 is TGTGCCAGCAGCCGGACAGGAGACTACGAGCAGTACTTC.

The CDR3 here is CASSWRGGLYEQYF. DNA for the CDR3: TGTGCCAGCAGTTGGAGGGGAGGGCTTTACGAGCAGTACTTC. This chain joins TRBV28 and TRBJ2-7; 7 nucleotides match TRBD2. Germline CDR1 MDHEN, CDR2 SYDVKM. The CDR3 runs 14 residues. V lost 4 bases to trimming and J lost 4 bases; unmatched junction nucleotides: 7.

The CDR3 is CASSEGPSGSQETQYF. The CDR3 coding sequence is TGCGCCAGCAGTGAGGGGCCTAGCGGGAGCCAAGAGACCCAGTACTTC. The genes are TRBV10-1 and TRBJ2-5; 10 bases line up with TRBD2. The germline CDR1 and CDR2 sequences are WNHNN and SYGVQD (reference sequence). This CDR3 is 16 amino acids long. The ends lost 2 bases at V and 1 base at J; junction bases unmatched: 4.

This clone has a handful of counts. J is TRBJ2-3 and V is TRBV19, with 8 bases that match TRBD2. V trimming: 8 bases; J trimming: 1 base; junction bases outside the gene matches: 5. Per germline, CDR1 LNHDA and CDR2 SQIVND (reference sequence). The CDR3 is 14 amino acids. In DNA, the CDR3 is TGTGCCAGTTCAGCGGGAGTCGGCACAGATACGCAGTATTTT. Its protein product is CASSAGVGTDTQYF.

Comments on this clone: A read error may account for a junction end that differs from germline. The chain has TRBV7-9 and TRBJ2-1, with TRBD2 identical over 12 bases. The germline V gene encodes CDR1 SEHNR and CDR2 FQNEAQ (reference sequence). The CDR3 is 14 amino acids. The CDR3, as DNA: TGTGCCAGCAGCCTAGCGGGAGGGCCAGATGAGCAGTTCTTC. Protein sequence: CASSLAGGPDEQFF.

V usage is TRBV6-5 and J usage is TRBJ1-6, with 11 bases that match TRBD1. Germline CDR1 and CDR2: MNHEY and SVGAGI. The J segment lost 9 bases and the V segment lost 8 bases, leaving 6 bases of the junction unmatched. The length of the CDR3 is 14 residues. DNA for the CDR3: TGTGCCAGCTCCGGGACAGGGGGAATTTCACCCCTCCACTTT. Amino acids: CASSGTGGISPLHF.

The chain uses TRBV25-1 and TRBJ1-1; the D gene is possibly TRBD1 (5 bases). The V end lost 5 bases, the J end lost 0 bases, and 7 bases lay between the germline ends. The CDR3 consists of 13 residues. CDR1 and CDR2 (germline): MGHDK, SYGVNS. This chain's CDR3 is CASSPGMNTEAFF. The CDR3, as DNA: TGTGCCAGCAGTCCAGGGATGAACACTGAAGCTTTCTTT.

V usage is TRBV28 and J usage is TRBJ1-5; 7 bases map to TRBD1. Germline V CDR1 and CDR2: MDHEN, SYDVKM. The CDR3 extends over 14 amino acids. Trimming removed 6 bases from V and 4 bases from J; junction bases left unmatched: 6. The CDR3 loop reads CASSLTGANQPQHF. DNA for the CDR3: TGTGCCAGCAGCCTAACAGGGGCGAATCAGCCCCAGCATTTT.

The rearrangement uses TRBV5-1 and TRBJ2-4, with 8 positions matching TRBD1. V lost 0 bases to trimming and J lost 8 bases; unmatched junction nucleotides: 7. This CDR3 is 15 amino acids long. Germline lookup yields CDR1 SGHRS and CDR2 YFSETQ. CDR3 coding DNA: TGCGCCAGCAGCTTGGCCACAGGGGGGTCGGACATTCAGTACTTC. Translated: CASSLATGGSDIQYF.

The chain links TRBV9 to TRBJ1-1; no definite D call. From germline, CDR1 is SGDLS and CDR2 YYNGEE. The V gene lost 0 bases and the J gene lost 1 base, with 4 bases spanning the gap. The CDR3 contains 13 residues. The CDR3 loop is CASSVGPNTEAFF. In DNA, the CDR3 is TGTGCCAGCAGCGTAGGGCCGAACACTGAAGCTTTCTTT. Variable domain in full (rest from reference TRBV9 and TRBJ1-1): DSGVTQTPKHLITATGQRVTLRCSPRSGDLSVYWYQQSLDQGLQFLIQYYNGEERAKGNILERFSAQQFPDLHSELNLSSLELGDSALYFCASSVGPNTEAFFGQGTRLTVV.

This rearrangement joins TRBV14 to TRBJ1-2; no reliable D call. V lost 0 bases and J lost 3, with 8 bases in between. Germline V gene sequence: CDR1 SGHDN, CDR2 FVKESK. The length of the CDR3 is 14 residues. The CDR3 nucleotides read TGTGCCAGCAGCCAAGATATGGCATACTATGGCTACACCTTC. Translating gives CASSQDMAYYGYTF.

This rearrangement joins TRBV9 to TRBJ1-2, with D possibly TRBD1 on 5 matching bases. The CDR3 is 14 amino acids. Trimming stripped 0 bases from V and 2 bases from J, with 8 bases between. Germline V CDR1 and CDR2: SGDLS, YYNGEE. The CDR3 DNA reads TGTGCCAGCAGCGTAGCTGGGGGGAACTATGGCTACACCTTC. It is translated as CASSVAGGNYGYTF. The full variable domain, rest sourced from reference TRBV9 and TRBJ1-2, is DSGVTQTPKHLITATGQRVTLRCSPRSGDLSVYWYQQSLDQGLQFLIQYYNGEERAKGNILERFSAQQFPDLHSELNLSSLELGDSALYFCASSVAGGNYGYTFGSGTRLTVV.

Here the CDR3 reads CASSSWGLAGGQTDTQYF. For the CDR3, the DNA is TGCGCCAGCAGCTCCTGGGGACTAGCGGGGGGGCAAACAGATACGCAGTATTTT. The rearrangement uses TRBV5-1 and TRBJ2-3; 16 bases match TRBD2. CDR1 and CDR2 from the germline V gene are SGHRS and YFSETQ. CDR3 size: 18 residues. The trim removed 3 bases at V and 3 bases at J, leaving 7 bases unmatched.